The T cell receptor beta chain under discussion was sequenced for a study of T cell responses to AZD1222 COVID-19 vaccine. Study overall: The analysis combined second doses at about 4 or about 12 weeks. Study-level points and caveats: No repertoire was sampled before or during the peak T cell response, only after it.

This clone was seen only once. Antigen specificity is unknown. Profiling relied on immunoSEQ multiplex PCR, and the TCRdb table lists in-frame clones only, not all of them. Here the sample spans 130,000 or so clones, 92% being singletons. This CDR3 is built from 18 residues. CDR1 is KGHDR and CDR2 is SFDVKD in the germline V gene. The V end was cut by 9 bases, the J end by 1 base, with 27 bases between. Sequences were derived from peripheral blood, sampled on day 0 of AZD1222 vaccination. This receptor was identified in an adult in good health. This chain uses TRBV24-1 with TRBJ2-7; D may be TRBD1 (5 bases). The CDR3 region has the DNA TGTGCCACCGAGCGAACAAGGGGCCAGAGAGGAAATTCCTACGAGCAGTACTTC. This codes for CATERTRGQRGNSYEQYF.